This T cell receptor beta chain was captured by sequencing in a study of cytomegalovirus exposure and HLA in healthy donors. The PCR employed 60 Vbeta primers together with 13 Jbeta primers. The assay was immunoSEQ multiplex PCR, and TCRdb's table has in-frame clones only and misses some. The sample carries around 92,000 clones, around 81% recorded once. Whole-study findings and limits: TCR beta chains numbering under 200 were designated cytomegalovirus-associated.

As for this clone: Its antigen is undetermined.

CDR3 size: 14 residues. From germline, CDR1 is SGDLS and CDR2 YYNGEE. The trim removed 3 bases at V and 5 bases at J, leaving 5 bases unmatched. This chain links TRBV9 with TRBJ2-5; 9 bases are shared with TRBD1. Specimen: PBMCs. The sequence came from a man younger than 35 in good health and CMV-seronegative. The CDR3: CASSATGGRETQYF. DNA of the CDR3: TGTGCCAGCAGCGCGACAGGGGGGCGGGAGACCCAGTACTTC.